This TCR beta chain is from a study of cytomegalovirus exposure and HLA in healthy donors. This PCR relied on a set of 60 Vbeta primers and 13 Jbeta primers. Profiling relied on immunoSEQ multiplex PCR, and the TCRdb table lists in-frame clones only, not all of them. The data show around 170,000 clones, around 82% seen once. Overall study results and limits: One variant, a missense change in DCLRE1C, was linked in a later analysis to TCR beta V- and J-gene trimming. The authors later found most CMV-associated TCR beta chains appeared HLA-restricted. Researchers reported in a later analysis that common viral pathogens appeared linked to several top clusters. Cytomegalovirus status was reportedly diagnosed by the classifier with high specificity and sensitivity.

This clone has only a few counts. Antigen unknown. The CDR3 consists of 13 residues. V was trimmed by 2 bases and J by 3 bases, leaving 7 bases between them. Germline V gene sequence: CDR1 ENHRY, CDR2 SYGVKD. The chain joins TRBV10-3 to TRBJ1-1, with unresolved D. This clonotype originated in a boy aged 2 to 9 in good health and CMV-seronegative. Specimen: PBMCs. CDR3 region: CAISETGDTEAFF. The CDR3 bases are TGTGCCATCAGTGAGACCGGGGACACTGAAGCTTTCTTT.